The 10 T cell receptor beta chains below all came from one sample that was sequenced in a study of CD8 T cells in Susac syndrome. Reverse transcription of roughly 0.45 to 1 ug RNA used random hexamers. TCRdb fed the immunoSEQ multiplex PCR reads into MiXCR, producing one record per CDR3 protein. Of more than 200,000 distinct CDR3 sequences listed, about 94% are singletons. Sample: CD4+ T cells from PBMCs. The source is a human donor with multiple sclerosis.

V gene TRBV12-3 or TRBV12-4 combines with J gene TRBJ1-3; possible D gene TRBD1, 5 bases. The CDR3 totals 15 residues. V lost 7 bases and J lost 4, with 17 bases in between. This CDR3 reads CASTRPGTPGNTIYF. CDR3 in DNA: TGTGCCAGCACCCGCCCAGGGACTCCAGGAAACACCATATATTTT.

This sequence joins TRBV2 and TRBJ1-2; perhaps TRBD1 as D (5 bases). The V end was cut by 6 bases, the J end by 6 bases, with 14 bases between. The CDR3 loop spans 13 amino acids. Per germline, CDR1 SNHLY and CDR2 FYNNEI. CDR3 sequence: CASSLRDVNGYTF. The CDR3 coding sequence is TGTGCCAGCAGCCTCCGGGACGTCAATGGCTACACCTTC.

This chain connects TRBV7-2 to TRBJ2-3; 7 positions match TRBD2. Germline V CDR1 and CDR2: SGHTA, FQGNSA. This CDR3 has 16 amino acids. Trimming cost V 3 bases and J 7 bases; bases outside gene matches: 13. CDR3 region: CASSFTLSGVSNTQYF. In DNA form, the CDR3 reads TGTGCCAGCAGCTTTACGTTGAGCGGGGTGTCAAATACGCAGTATTTT.

This rearrangement joins TRBV6-6 to TRBJ2-5; D is unclear. The CDR3 has 13 residues. With 2 bases removed from V and 7 bases from J, the gap between germline ends came to 11 bases. Germline CDR1 MNHNY, CDR2 SVGAGI (reference sequence). Here the CDR3 reads CASSYDLFGTQYF. As DNA, the CDR3 is TGTGCCAGCAGTTACGATCTCTTCGGGACCCAGTACTTC.

This clonotype occurred once. V gene TRBV6-5 combines with J gene TRBJ2-5, with D perhaps given as TRBD1 or TRBD2 (7 bases each). The V end was cut by 2 bases, the J end by 5 bases, with 12 bases between. Germline V gives CDR1 MNHEY, CDR2 SVGAGI. The CDR3 consists of 14 residues. CDR3 in amino acids: CASSYRQGGETQYF. The CDR3 DNA reads as TGTGCCAGCAGTTACAGACAGGGAGGGGAGACCCAGTACTTC.

This clonotype was recorded once. The chain employs TRBV12-3 or TRBV12-4 and TRBJ2-5; maybe TRBD2 (6 bases). The CDR3 runs to 17 residues. Between the trimmed V and J ends, which lost 7 bases and 2 bases, there was a span of 23 bases. The CDR3 protein is CASIFGVVGRSQETQYF. In nucleotides, the CDR3 is TGTGCCAGCATTTTCGGGGTTGTGGGGAGGAGTCAAGAGACCCAGTACTTC.

The chain joins TRBV23-1 to TRBJ1-1; 9 nucleotides align to TRBD1. TRBV23-1 is labeled an ORF, and its function is uncertain. The V gene end was trimmed by 0 bases and the J gene end by 0 bases; junction bases not matched to a gene: 5. This CDR3 is 17 amino acids long. The CDR3 coding sequence is TGCGCCAGCAGTCAATCTCCGGGACAGGGCCTGAACACTGAAGCTTTCTTT. Its protein is CASSQSPGQGLNTEAFF.

V usage is TRBV7-8 and J usage is TRBJ1-3; D perhaps matches TRBD1 (5 bases). Trimming removed 5 bases from V and 4 bases from J, with 15 bases in between. The CDR3 runs 15 residues. Germline loops: CDR1 SGHVS, CDR2 FQNEAQ. The CDR3 nucleotides read TGTGCCAGCAGCCTAGGGCGGGGGAAAGGAAACACCATATATTTT. It specifies CASSLGRGKGNTIYF.

The gene calls are TRBV5-1 and TRBJ2-3, with 8 bases identical to TRBD2. The CDR3 loop spans 15 amino acids. V was clipped by 5 bases and J by 4 bases; unmatched bases: 9. Germline V gene lookup returns CDR1 SGHRS and CDR2 YFSETQ. The CDR3 region has the DNA TGCGCCAGCAGGGACGGGACTAGAGGGTCAGATACGCAGTATTTT. Translated: CASRDGTRGSDTQYF. Complete variable domain (other parts from reference TRBV5-1 and TRBJ2-3): KAGVTQTPRYLIKTRGQQVTLSCSPISGHRSVSWYQQTPGQGLQFLFEYFSETQRNKGNFPGRFSGRQFSNSRSEMNVSTLELGDSALYLCASRDGTRGSDTQYFGPGTRLTVL.

The chain joins TRBV7-9 to TRBJ1-3; 9 bases agree with TRBD1. V trimming: 5 bases; J trimming: 8 bases; junction bases outside the gene matches: 10. Germline lookup yields CDR1 SEHNR and CDR2 FQNEAQ (reference sequence). CDR3 length: 15 amino acids. The CDR3 sequence is CASSTDRGPKHTIYF. The CDR3 coding sequence is TGTGCCAGCAGCACGGACAGGGGACCTAAGCACACCATATATTTT.